Listed below are T cell receptor beta chains from one sample, sequenced in a study of blood T cell repertoires in COVID-19. Generated by immunoSEQ multiplex PCR, the TCRdb table keeps only in-frame clones and is missing some. The repertoire holds some 190,000 clones, with more than 70% as singletons. Sample: peripheral blood. These receptors were collected from a man aged 18 to 35 with active or convalescent COVID-19. Both conserved end residues are part of each CDR3. The D gene is left open where the match is weak. For some rows the clone size is stated as once, few or many, or as a class when expanded; others skip it.

TRBJ2-7,TRBV10-3,15,-,TRBD2,CAISATREERNEQYF,TGTGCCATCAGTGCTACCCGGGAGGAACGGAACGAGCAGTACTTC
TRBJ2-1,TRBV11-2,15,once,TRBD2,CASRNTVAGANEQFF,TGTGCCAGCAGAAACACGGTAGCGGGAGCCAATGAGCAGTTCTTC
TRBJ2-3,TRBV12-3/TRBV12-4,12,-,-,CASSLRADTQYF,TGTGCCAGCAGTTTGAGGGCAGATACGCAGTATTTT
TRBJ2-2,TRBV5-5,15,-,-,CASSLGSGWPGELFF,TGTGCCAGCAGCTTGGGGTCAGGTTGGCCCGGGGAGCTGTTTTTT
TRBJ1-2,TRBV5-4,13,-,-,CASSLNSVLLDTF,TGTGCCAGCAGCTTAAACTCCGTGCTCCTCGACACCTTC
TRBJ1-2,TRBV29-1,13,-,TRBD1,CSVEGQGDLGYTF,TGCAGCGTTGAAGGACAGGGGGATCTAGGCTACACCTTC
TRBJ1-2,TRBV6-5,13,-,-,CASSYDTNYGYTF,TGTGCCAGCAGCTATGACACCAACTATGGCTACACCTTC
TRBJ2-7,TRBV28,13,-,TRBD1,CASSTGQGYEQYF,TGTGCCAGCAGTACCGGACAGGGGTACGAGCAGTACTTC
TRBJ1-3,TRBV11-1,12,-,-,CASSQNGNTIYF,TGTGCCAGCAGCCAGAACGGAAACACCATATATTTT
TRBJ2-3,TRBV5-6,15,-,-,CASTPHDRSTDTQYF,TGTGCCAGCACCCCACATGACAGGAGCACAGATACGCAGTATTTT
TRBJ1-2,TRBV30,15,-,-,CAWSVSVRGLEGYTF,TGTGCCTGGAGTGTATCGGTGCGCGGGTTAGAAGGCTACACCTTC
TRBJ1-6,TRBV27,14,-,-,CASSLKSSGSPLHF,TGTGCCAGCAGTTTAAAGAGTTCGGGTTCACCCCTCCACTTT
TRBJ1-2,TRBV19,13,-,TRBD1,CASSTPGQSGYTF,TGTGCCAGTAGCACTCCGGGACAGAGTGGCTACACCTTC
TRBJ2-3,TRBV9,14,-,-,CASSVQGLTDTQYF,TGTGCCAGCAGCGTTCAGGGGCTGACAGATACGCAGTATTTT
TRBJ1-1,TRBV5-1,16,-,-,CASSLASLAVNTEAFF,TGCGCCAGCAGCTTGGCGTCTTTAGCGGTGAACACTGAAGCTTTCTTT
TRBJ1-5,TRBV5-8,14,-,-,CASTPDSSNQPQHF,TGTGCCAGCACCCCGGACAGTAGCAATCAGCCCCAGCATTTT
TRBJ2-7,TRBV6-5,14,-,TRBD1,CASSPGQGTYEQYF,TGTGCCAGCAGTCCGGGACAGGGGACCTACGAGCAGTACTTC
TRBJ2-1,TRBV3-1/TRBV3-2,16,few,TRBD1,CASSQYGDRGLGEQFF,TGTGCCAGCAGCCAGTATGGGGACAGGGGTTTAGGTGAGCAGTTCTTC
TRBJ2-2,TRBV12-3/TRBV12-4,13,-,-,CASNGINTGELFF,TGTGCCAGCAACGGGATAAACACCGGGGAGCTGTTTTTT
TRBJ1-5,TRBV19,15,few,TRBD1,CASSGPGQAAQPQHF,TGTGCCAGTAGTGGTCCCGGACAGGCTGCTCAGCCCCAGCATTTT
TRBJ1-4,TRBV5-1,14,-,-,CASSPSRGDEKLFF,TGCGCCAGCAGCCCAAGTAGGGGCGATGAAAAACTGTTTTTT
TRBJ1-4,TRBV4-3,14,-,TRBD1,CASSPGQANEKLFF,TGCGCCAGCAGTCCGGGACAGGCTAATGAAAAACTGTTTTTT
TRBJ2-5,TRBV7-2,13,once,-,CASSPINQETQYF,TGTGCCAGCAGCCCCATCAACCAAGAGACCCAGTACTTC
TRBJ1-5,TRBV19,14,-,-,CASSIGGSGQPQHF,TGTGCCAGTAGTATCGGGGGTTCGGGTCAGCCCCAGCATTTT
TRBJ1-1,TRBV7-2,16,-,-,CASSQGAGYWGTEAFF,TGTGCCAGCAGCCAAGGTGCAGGGTACTGGGGCACTGAAGCTTTCTTT
TRBJ1-1,TRBV6-1,17,-,TRBD1,CASSEYPSGTGTPEAFF,TGTGCCAGCAGTGAATACCCGTCGGGGACAGGGACCCCTGAAGCTTTCTTT
TRBJ1-1,TRBV6-1,13,-,-,CASSEARSTEAFF,TGTGCCAGCAGTGAAGCGAGAAGCACTGAAGCTTTCTTT
TRBJ2-1,TRBV5-1,13,-,-,CASSSDRNNEQFF,TGCGCCAGCAGCTCGGACAGAAACAATGAGCAGTTCTTC
TRBJ1-1,TRBV18,15,-,TRBD1,CASSGGQGLNTEAFF,TGTGCCAGCTCAGGCGGACAGGGGTTGAACACTGAAGCTTTCTTT
TRBJ1-2,TRBV19,14,-,-,CASSTAERLWSYTF,TGTGCCAGTAGTACAGCCGAAAGACTATGGAGCTACACCTTC
TRBJ1-2,TRBV5-4,15,once,TRBD1,CASSYKGQGSYGYTF,TGTGCCAGCAGCTATAAGGGACAGGGGAGCTATGGCTACACCTTC
TRBJ1-1,TRBV19,13,-,TRBD1,CASSIRDREAAFF,TGTGCCAGTAGTATCAGGGACAGGGAGGCAGCTTTCTTT
TRBJ1-1,TRBV4-2,17,-,TRBD1,CASSSTIRTGINTEAFF,TGTGCCAGCAGCTCAACTATCCGGACAGGGATAAACACTGAAGCTTTCTTT
TRBJ2-2,TRBV4-3,17,-,-,CASSQLLSSTNTGELFF,TGCGCCAGCAGCCAGCTACTTAGTAGCACGAACACCGGGGAGCTGTTTTTT
TRBJ1-3,TRBV5-1,15,-,-,CASSSTGISGNTIYF,TGCGCCAGCAGCTCCACAGGGATCTCTGGAAACACCATATATTTT
TRBJ1-5,TRBV15,17,-,-,CATSRGGGDDINQPQHF,TGTGCCACCAGCAGAGGCGGCGGGGACGACATCAATCAGCCCCAGCATTTT
TRBJ2-7,TRBV28,16,-,TRBD2,CASSPGGAGGIYEQYF,TGTGCCAGCAGTCCGGGAGGTGCGGGAGGGATCTACGAGCAGTACTTC
TRBJ1-2,TRBV5-6,15,-,-,CASSLAGGSNYGYTF,TGTGCCAGCAGCTTGGCCGGAGGAAGTAACTATGGCTACACCTTC
TRBJ2-1,TRBV7-2,16,-,TRBD1,CASSPRDRSSYNEQFF,TGTGCCAGCAGCCCCAGGGACAGAAGCTCCTACAATGAGCAGTTCTTC
TRBJ1-5,TRBV6-5,14,-,-,CASSRNSRDQPQHF,TGTGCCAGCAGCCGCAATTCCAGGGATCAGCCCCAGCATTTT
TRBJ1-6,TRBV4-2,19,once,TRBD1,CASSQDETGFGSYNSPLHF,TGTGCCAGCAGCCAAGATGAGACAGGGTTCGGGTCCTATAATTCACCCCTCCACTTT
TRBJ2-7,TRBV7-9,16,-,TRBD2,CASSLALGGGLDEQYF,TGTGCCAGCAGCTTGGCCTTGGGGGGAGGGCTCGACGAGCAGTACTTC
TRBJ1-4,TRBV30,11,few,-,CARRGGEKLFF,TGTGCCAGAAGGGGGGGTGAAAAACTGTTTTTT
TRBJ1-6,TRBV19,19,-,TRBD1,CASSPFLRGTGTRNSPLHF,TGTGCCAGTAGTCCCTTCCTACGGGGGACAGGGACAAGGAATTCACCCCTCCACTTT
TRBJ2-7,TRBV7-9,15,-,TRBD1,CASSPGDRGRYEQYF,TGTGCCAGCAGCCCCGGGGACAGGGGGCGATACGAGCAGTACTTC
TRBJ1-1,TRBV19,13,-,-,CASSPRGDTEAFF,TGTGCCAGTAGTCCCCGGGGTGACACTGAAGCTTTCTTT
TRBJ2-7,TRBV27,14,-,-,CASHRDRTSYEQYF,TGTGCCAGCCACCGAGACAGAACATCCTACGAGCAGTACTTC
TRBJ1-1,TRBV5-1,14,-,-,CASSRTQMNTEAFF,TGCGCCAGCAGCCGGACACAAATGAACACTGAAGCTTTCTTT
TRBJ2-1,TRBV25-1,14,-,-,CACNSGLPPNEQFF,TGTGCCTGCAATTCGGGACTCCCACCTAATGAGCAGTTCTTC
TRBJ1-2,TRBV7-8,13,-,-,CASSPGRGRGYTF,TGTGCCAGCAGCCCTGGGAGGGGAAGGGGCTACACCTTC
TRBJ2-4,TRBV3-1/TRBV3-2,18,-,TRBD1,CASSQRGTTGLAKNIQYF,TGTGCCAGCAGCCAAAGGGGGACGACAGGGCTAGCCAAAAACATTCAGTACTTC
TRBJ2-5,TRBV6-2/TRBV6-3,14,-,TRBD2,CASSLGLAGETQYF,TGTGCCAGCAGCCTCGGACTAGCGGGAGAGACCCAGTACTTC
TRBJ1-2,TRBV19,15,-,-,CASSIRPTGNYGYTF,TGTGCCAGTAGTATACGGCCCACCGGGAACTATGGCTACACCTTC